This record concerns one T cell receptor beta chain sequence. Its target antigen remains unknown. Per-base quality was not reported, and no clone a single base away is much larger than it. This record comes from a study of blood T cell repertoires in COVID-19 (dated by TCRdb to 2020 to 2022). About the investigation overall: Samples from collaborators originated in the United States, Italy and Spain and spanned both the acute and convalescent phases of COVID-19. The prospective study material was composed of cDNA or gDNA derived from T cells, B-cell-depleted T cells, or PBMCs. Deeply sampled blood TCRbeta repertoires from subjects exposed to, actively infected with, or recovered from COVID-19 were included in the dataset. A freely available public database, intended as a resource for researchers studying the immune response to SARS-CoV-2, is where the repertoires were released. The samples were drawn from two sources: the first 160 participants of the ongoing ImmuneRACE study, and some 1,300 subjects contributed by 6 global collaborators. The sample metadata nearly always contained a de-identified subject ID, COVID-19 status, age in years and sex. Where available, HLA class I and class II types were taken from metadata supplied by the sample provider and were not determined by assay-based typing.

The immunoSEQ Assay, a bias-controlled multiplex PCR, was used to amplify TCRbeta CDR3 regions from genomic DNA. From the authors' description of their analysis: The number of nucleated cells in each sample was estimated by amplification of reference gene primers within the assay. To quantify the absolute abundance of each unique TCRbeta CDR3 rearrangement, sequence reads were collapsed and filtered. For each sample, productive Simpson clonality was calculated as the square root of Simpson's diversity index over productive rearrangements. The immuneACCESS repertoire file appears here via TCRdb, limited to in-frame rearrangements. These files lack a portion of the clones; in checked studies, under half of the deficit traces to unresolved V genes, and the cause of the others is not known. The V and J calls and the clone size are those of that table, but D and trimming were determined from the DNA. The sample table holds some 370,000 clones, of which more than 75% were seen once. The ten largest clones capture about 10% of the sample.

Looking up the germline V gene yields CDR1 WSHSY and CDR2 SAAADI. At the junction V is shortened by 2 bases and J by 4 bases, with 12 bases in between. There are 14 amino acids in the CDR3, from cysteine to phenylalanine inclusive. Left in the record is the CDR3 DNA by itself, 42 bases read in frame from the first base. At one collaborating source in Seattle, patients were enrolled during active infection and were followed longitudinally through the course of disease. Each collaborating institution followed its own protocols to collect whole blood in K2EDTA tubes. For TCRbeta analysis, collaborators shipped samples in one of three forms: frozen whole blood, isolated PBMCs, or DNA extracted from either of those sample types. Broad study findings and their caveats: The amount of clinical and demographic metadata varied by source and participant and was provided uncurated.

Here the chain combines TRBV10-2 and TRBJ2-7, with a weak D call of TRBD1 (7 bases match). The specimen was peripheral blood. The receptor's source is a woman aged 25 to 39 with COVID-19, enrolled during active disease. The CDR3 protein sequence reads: CASSESRGAYEQYF. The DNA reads TGCGCCAGCAGTGAGAGCAGGGGGGCTTACGAGCAGTACTTC.